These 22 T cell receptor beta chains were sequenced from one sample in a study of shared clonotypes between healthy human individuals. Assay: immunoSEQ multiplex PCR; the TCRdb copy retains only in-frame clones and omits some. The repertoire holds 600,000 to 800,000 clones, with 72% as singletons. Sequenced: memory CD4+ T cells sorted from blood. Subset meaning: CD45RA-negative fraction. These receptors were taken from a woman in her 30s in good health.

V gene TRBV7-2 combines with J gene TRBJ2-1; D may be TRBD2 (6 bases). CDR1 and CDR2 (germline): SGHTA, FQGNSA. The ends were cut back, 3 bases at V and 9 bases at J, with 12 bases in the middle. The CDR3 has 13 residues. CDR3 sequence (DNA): TGTGCCAGCAGCTTCTCCGGGAGTGTTGAGCAGTTCTTC. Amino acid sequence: CASSFSGSVEQFF.

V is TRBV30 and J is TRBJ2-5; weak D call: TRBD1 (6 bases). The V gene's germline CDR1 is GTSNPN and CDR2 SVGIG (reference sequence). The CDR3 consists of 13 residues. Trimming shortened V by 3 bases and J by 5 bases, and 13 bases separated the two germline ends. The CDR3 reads CAWRIGGGETQYF. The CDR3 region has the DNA TGTGCCTGGAGGATTGGGGGCGGTGAGACCCAGTACTTC.

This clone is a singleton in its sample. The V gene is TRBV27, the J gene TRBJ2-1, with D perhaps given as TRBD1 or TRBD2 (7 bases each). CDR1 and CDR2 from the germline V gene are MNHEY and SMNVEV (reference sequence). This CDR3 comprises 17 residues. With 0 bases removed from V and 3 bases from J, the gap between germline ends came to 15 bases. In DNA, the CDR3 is TGTGCCAGCAGTTTATCTAAGGGGGGGGACAGCTACAATGAGCAGTTCTTC. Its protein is CASSLSKGGDSYNEQFF.

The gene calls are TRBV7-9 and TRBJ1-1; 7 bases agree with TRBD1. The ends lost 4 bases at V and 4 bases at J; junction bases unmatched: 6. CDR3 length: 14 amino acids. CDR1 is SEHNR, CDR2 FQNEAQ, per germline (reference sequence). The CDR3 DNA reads TGTGCCAGCAGCTCCCAGGGGGGTAGCACTGAAGCTTTCTTT. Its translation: CASSSQGGSTEAFF. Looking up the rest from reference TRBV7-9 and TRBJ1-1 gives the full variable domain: DTGVSQNPRHKITKRGQNVTFRCDPISEHNRLYWYRQTLGQGPEFLTYFQNEAQLEKSRLLSDRFSAERPKGSFSTLEIQRTEQGDSAMYLCASSSQGGSTEAFFGQGTRLTVV.

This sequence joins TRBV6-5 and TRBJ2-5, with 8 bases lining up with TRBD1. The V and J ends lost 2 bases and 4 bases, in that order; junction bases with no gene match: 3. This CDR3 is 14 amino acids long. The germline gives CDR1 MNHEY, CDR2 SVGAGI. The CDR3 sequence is CASSYGGTGETQYF. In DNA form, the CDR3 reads TGTGCCAGCAGTTACGGGGGGACAGGAGAGACCCAGTACTTC.

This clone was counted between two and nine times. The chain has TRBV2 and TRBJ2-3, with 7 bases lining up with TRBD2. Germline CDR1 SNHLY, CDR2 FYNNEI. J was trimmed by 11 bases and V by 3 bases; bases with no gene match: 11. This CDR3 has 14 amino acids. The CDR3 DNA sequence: TGTGCCAGCAGTGATCAGGGACTATCCTCAGGGCAGTATTTT. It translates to CASSDQGLSSGQYF. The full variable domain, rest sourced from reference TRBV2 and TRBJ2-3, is EPEVTQTPSHQVTQMGQEVILRCVPISNHLYFYWYRQILGQKVEFLVSFYNNEISEKSEIFDDQFSVERPDGSNFTLKIRSTKLEDSAMYFCASSDQGLSSGQYFGPGTRLTVL.

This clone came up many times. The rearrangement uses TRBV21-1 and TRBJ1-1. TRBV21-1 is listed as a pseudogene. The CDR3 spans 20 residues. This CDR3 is CASSKNAKTPQEERNTEAFF. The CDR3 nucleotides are TGTGCCAGCAGCAAAAACGCAAAAACGCCTCAGGAGGAGCGGAACACTGAAGCTTTCTTT.

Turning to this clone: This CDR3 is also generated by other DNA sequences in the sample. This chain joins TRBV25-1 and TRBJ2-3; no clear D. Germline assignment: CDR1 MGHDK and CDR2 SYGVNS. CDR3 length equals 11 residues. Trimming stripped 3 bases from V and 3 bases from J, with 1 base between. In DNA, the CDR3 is TGTGCCAGCAGTGATACAGATACGCAGTATTTT. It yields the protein CASSDTDTQYF.

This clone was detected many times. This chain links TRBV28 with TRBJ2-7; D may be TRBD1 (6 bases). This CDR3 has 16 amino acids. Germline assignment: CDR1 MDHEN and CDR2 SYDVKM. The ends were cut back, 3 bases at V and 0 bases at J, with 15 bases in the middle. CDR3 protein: CASSFPGQTSSYEQYF. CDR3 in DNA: TGTGCCAGCAGTTTCCCCGGACAGACAAGCTCCTACGAGCAGTACTTC. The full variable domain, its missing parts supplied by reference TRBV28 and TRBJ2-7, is DVKVTQSSRYLVKRTGEKVFLECVQDMDHENMFWYRQDPGLGLRLIYFSYDVKMKEKGDIPEGYSVSREKKERFSLILESASTNQTSMYLCASSFPGQTSSYEQYFGPGTRLTVT.

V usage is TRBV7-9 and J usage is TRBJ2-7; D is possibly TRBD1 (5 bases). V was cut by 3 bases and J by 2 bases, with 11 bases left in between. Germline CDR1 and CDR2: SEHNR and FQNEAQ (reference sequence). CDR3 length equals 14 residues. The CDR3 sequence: CASSFPTAPYEQYF. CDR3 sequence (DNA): TGTGCCAGCAGCTTCCCGACAGCTCCCTACGAGCAGTACTTC.

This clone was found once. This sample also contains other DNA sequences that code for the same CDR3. CDR3 coding DNA: TGCGCCAGCAGTCTTGCCGGGGCAGATACGCAGTATTTT. Translation: CASSLAGADTQYF. The chain uses TRBV5-1 and TRBJ2-3; D is possibly TRBD2 (5 bases). Germline lookup yields CDR1 SGHRS and CDR2 YFSETQ. V lost 5 bases and J 4 bases, leaving 11 bases between the germline ends. The CDR3 is 13 amino acids. Looking up the rest from reference TRBV5-1 and TRBJ2-3 gives the full variable domain: KAGVTQTPRYLIKTRGQQVTLSCSPISGHRSVSWYQQTPGQGLQFLFEYFSETQRNKGNFPGRFSGRQFSNSRSEMNVSTLELGDSALYLCASSLAGADTQYFGPGTRLTVL.

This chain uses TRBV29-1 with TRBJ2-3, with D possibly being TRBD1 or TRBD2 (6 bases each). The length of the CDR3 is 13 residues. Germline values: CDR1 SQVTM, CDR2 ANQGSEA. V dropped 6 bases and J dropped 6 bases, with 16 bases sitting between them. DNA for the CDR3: TGCAGCGTGAAGGATTTCGGGGGCGATACGCAGTATTTT. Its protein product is CSVKDFGGDTQYF.

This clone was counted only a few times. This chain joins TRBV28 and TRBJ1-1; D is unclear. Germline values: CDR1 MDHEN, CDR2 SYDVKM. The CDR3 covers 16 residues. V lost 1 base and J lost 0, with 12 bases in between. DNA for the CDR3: TGTGCCAGCAGTTTATCGCGTAGGCTCATGAACACTGAAGCTTTCTTT. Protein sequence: CASSLSRRLMNTEAFF.

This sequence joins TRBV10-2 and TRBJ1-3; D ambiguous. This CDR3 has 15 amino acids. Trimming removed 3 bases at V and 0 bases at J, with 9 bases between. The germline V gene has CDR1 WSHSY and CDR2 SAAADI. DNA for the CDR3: TGCGCCAGCAGTGACCTAGACAACTCTGGAAACACCATATATTTT. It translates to CASSDLDNSGNTIYF.

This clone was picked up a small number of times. CDR3: CASSAVFAGEETQYF. In DNA, the CDR3 is TGTGCCAGCAGCGCTGTTTTCGCGGGAGAGGAGACCCAGTACTTC. The gene calls are TRBV9 and TRBJ2-5; 7 bases align to TRBD2. There are 15 residues in the CDR3. The J segment lost 5 bases and the V segment lost 3 bases, leaving 10 bases of the junction unmatched. Germline CDR1 is SGDLS and CDR2 is YYNGEE.

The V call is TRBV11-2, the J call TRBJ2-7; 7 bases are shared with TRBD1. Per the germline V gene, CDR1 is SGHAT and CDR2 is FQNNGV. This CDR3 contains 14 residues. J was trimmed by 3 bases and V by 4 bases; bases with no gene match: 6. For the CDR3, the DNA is TGTGCCAGCAGCTGGGACAGTACTATCTACGAGCAGTACTTC. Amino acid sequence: CASSWDSTIYEQYF.

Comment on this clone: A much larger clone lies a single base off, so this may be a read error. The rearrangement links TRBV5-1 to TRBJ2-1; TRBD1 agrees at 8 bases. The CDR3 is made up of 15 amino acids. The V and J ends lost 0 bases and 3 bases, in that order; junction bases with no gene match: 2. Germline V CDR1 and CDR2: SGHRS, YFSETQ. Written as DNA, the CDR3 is TGCGCCAGCAGCTTGGTGGACAGGGACTACAATGAGCAGTTCTTC. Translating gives CASSLVDRDYNEQFF.

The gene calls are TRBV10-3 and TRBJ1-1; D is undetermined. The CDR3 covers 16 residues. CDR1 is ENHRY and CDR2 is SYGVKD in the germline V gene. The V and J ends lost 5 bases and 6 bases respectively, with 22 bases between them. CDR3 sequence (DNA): TGTGCCATCAGTCCTACCGACGGACGACTGGGCGCTGAAGCTTTCTTT. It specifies CAISPTDGRLGAEAFF.

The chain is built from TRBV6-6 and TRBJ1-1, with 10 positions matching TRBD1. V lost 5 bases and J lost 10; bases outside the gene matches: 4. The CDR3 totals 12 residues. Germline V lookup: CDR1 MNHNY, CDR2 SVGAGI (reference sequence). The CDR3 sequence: CASSLDRGRAFF. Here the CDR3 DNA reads TGTGCCAGCAGTCTAGACAGGGGGCGAGCTTTCTTT.

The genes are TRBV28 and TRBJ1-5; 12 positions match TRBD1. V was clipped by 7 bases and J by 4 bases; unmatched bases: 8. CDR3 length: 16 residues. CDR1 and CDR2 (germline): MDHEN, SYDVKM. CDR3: CASNAGQGAGNQPQHF. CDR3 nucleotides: TGTGCCAGCAATGCGGGACAGGGGGCGGGGAATCAGCCCCAGCATTTT.

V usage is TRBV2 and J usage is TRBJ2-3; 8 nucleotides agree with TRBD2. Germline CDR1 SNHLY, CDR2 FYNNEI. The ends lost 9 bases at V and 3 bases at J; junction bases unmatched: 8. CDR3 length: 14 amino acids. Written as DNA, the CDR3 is TGTGCCAGTAGCGGGACTCACGGGACAGATACGCAGTATTTT. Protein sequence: CASSGTHGTDTQYF.

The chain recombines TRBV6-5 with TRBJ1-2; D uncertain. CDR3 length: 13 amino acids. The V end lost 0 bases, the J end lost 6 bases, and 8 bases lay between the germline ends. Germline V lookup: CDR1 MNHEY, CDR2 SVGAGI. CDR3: CASSYSSHDGYTF. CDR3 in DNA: TGTGCCAGCAGTTACTCGTCTCACGATGGCTACACCTTC.